The text below deals with one T cell receptor (beta chain). Its cognate antigen is unknown. Only in-frame clones appear in the TCRdb table, and some are missing; sequencing was by immunoSEQ multiplex PCR. The table shows approximately 4,200 clones, with roughly four fifths occurring only once. The data were taken from a study of immune evolution from preneoplasia to lung adenocarcinoma. Between the trimmed V and J ends, which lost 2 bases and 2 bases, there was a span of 10 bases. The CDR3 consists of 16 residues. The germline V gene has CDR1 SEHNR and CDR2 FQNEAQ (reference sequence). Study observations and caveats: Later-stage lesions appeared to have more T cells, more diversity, less clonality.

The chain recombines TRBV7-9 with TRBJ2-6; D unresolved. The sequencing sample was made of FFPE adjacent normal lung tissue. The receptor's source is a person between 70 and 80 years old with lung adenocarcinoma. The DNA for the CDR3 is TGTGCCAGCAGCTTAACAAGGTCCCCTGGGGCCAACGTCCTGACTTTC. Encoded protein: CASSLTRSPGANVLTF. The variable domain in full, completed from reference TRBV7-9 and TRBJ2-6, reads DTGVSQNPRHKITKRGQNVTFRCDPISEHNRLYWYRQTLGQGPEFLTYFQNEAQLEKSRLLSDRFSAERPKGSFSTLEIQRTEQGDSAMYLCASSLTRSPGANVLTFGAGSRLTVL.